Shown below are 11 T cell receptor beta chains from a single sample sequenced in a study of cytotoxic CD8 clonotypes in ibrutinib-treated CLL. TCRdb's table, derived via immunoSEQ multiplex PCR, lists solely in-frame clones and lacks some. The data contain 120,000 to 150,000 clones, roughly 80% of them seen just once; the ten biggest clones take up 25% to 35%. The sequencing used PBMCs, collected after 12 months of ibrutinib treatment. Every receptor here comes from a human donor with chronic lymphocytic leukemia.

J is TRBJ1-4 and V is TRBV5-8; 7 bases map to TRBD1. V gave up 9 bases and J gave up 0 bases; unmatched junction bases: 11. The CDR3 runs to 16 residues. Germline V gene data show CDR1 as SGHTS and CDR2 as YDEGEE. CDR3 sequence: CAISSGQASTNEKLFF. In nucleotides, the CDR3 is TGTGCCATTTCCTCTGGACAGGCCTCAACTAATGAAAAACTGTTTTTT.

CDR3 sequence: CASTDSSYNEQFF. Here the CDR3 DNA reads TGTGCCAGCACGGATTCCTCCTACAATGAGCAGTTCTTC. The J gene is TRBJ2-1, the V gene TRBV2; D remains ambiguous. Germline CDR1 SNHLY, CDR2 FYNNEI. This CDR3 has 13 amino acids. V lost 7 bases and J lost 0, with 7 bases in between. The full variable domain, rest sourced from reference TRBV2 and TRBJ2-1, is EPEVTQTPSHQVTQMGQEVILRCVPISNHLYFYWYRQILGQKVEFLVSFYNNEISEKSEIFDDQFSVERPDGSNFTLKIRSTKLEDSAMYFCASTDSSYNEQFFGPGTRLTVL.

To note about this clone: A junction end diverges from the germline sequence, so it may reflect a read error. This chain uses TRBV2 with TRBJ1-2; D might be TRBD1 (5 bases). CDR3 length: 14 residues. In germline, CDR1 is SNHLY, CDR2 FYNNEI. CDR3 bases: TGTGCCAGTAGTGGGGGTACGGTGAACTATGGCTACACCTTC. It encodes CASSGGTVNYGYTF.

The chain joins TRBV11-3 to TRBJ2-7, with TRBD1 as a possible D gene (6 bases). Deletions cut 4 bases from V and 2 bases from J, with 15 bases between. Germline lookup yields CDR1 SGHNT and CDR2 YENEEA. The CDR3 is 15 residues long. DNA for the CDR3: TGTGCCAGCAGCTCCAGCGGCAGGGGCCCCTACGAGCAGTACTTC. This gives the protein CASSSSGRGPYEQYF.

The rearrangement links TRBV4-2 to TRBJ1-2; D perhaps matches TRBD1 (6 bases). CDR1 and CDR2 from the germline V gene are LGHNA and YNFKEQ. The CDR3 has 15 amino acids. With 4 bases removed from V and 2 bases from J, the gap between germline ends came to 14 bases. The CDR3 coding sequence is TGTGCCAGCAGCCCTCCCGCAGGGACAAACTATGGCTACACCTTC. This sequence encodes CASSPPAGTNYGYTF.

The chain uses TRBV10-3 and TRBJ2-5; 9 bases fit TRBD2. The J call may be mistaken, given a closer DNA end match to TRBJ2-7. CDR3 length: 15 residues. Germline loops: CDR1 ENHRY, CDR2 SYGVKD. CDR3 region: CAIRGSGSTSYEQYF. Here the CDR3 DNA reads TGTGCCATCAGAGGTAGCGGGAGTACCTCCTACGAGCAGTACTTC.

The chain recombines TRBV19 with TRBJ1-5; possible D gene TRBD1, 5 bases. Germline CDR1 reads LNHDA; CDR2 reads SQIVND (reference sequence). Trimming shortened V by 3 bases and J by 6 bases, and 12 bases separated the two germline ends. This CDR3 contains 14 residues. This chain's CDR3 is CASSMGQVSQPQHF. The CDR3 DNA is TGTGCCAGTAGTATGGGGCAGGTAAGTCAGCCCCAGCATTTT.

The chain recombines TRBV6-5 with TRBJ1-2; a possible D gene is TRBD1 (5 bases). The CDR3 spans 14 residues. Germline assignment: CDR1 MNHEY and CDR2 SVGAGI. The V end lost 0 bases, the J end lost 5 bases, and 10 bases lay between the germline ends. DNA for the CDR3: TGTGCCAGCAGTTACTCGAGAGGGGATTATGGCTACACCTTC. This encodes CASSYSRGDYGYTF.

This clone was seen only a few times. This rearrangement joins TRBV20-1 to TRBJ2-7, with a weak D call TRBD2 (5 bases). This CDR3 is 10 amino acids long. CDR1 and CDR2 from the germline V gene are DFQATT and SNEGSKA (reference sequence). V lost 6 bases and J 4 bases, leaving 7 bases between the germline ends. This CDR3 reads CSAWTYEQYF. CDR3 nucleotide sequence: TGCAGTGCCTGGACTTACGAGCAGTACTTC.

This clone has only one observation. The V gene is TRBV7-3, the J gene TRBJ1-5, with unresolved D. The length of the CDR3 is 13 residues. V lost 5 bases, J lost 1 base, and 6 bases lay in between. Germline V gene sequence: CDR1 SGHTA, CDR2 FQGTGA. The CDR3 sequence is CASSLDSNQPQHF. CDR3 nucleotides: TGTGCCAGCAGCCTCGACAGCAATCAGCCCCAGCATTTT.

In DNA, the CDR3 is TGTGCCAGCAGCTTCCGGGCAGACCAAAGCGGTGAAAAACTGTTTTTT. It yields the protein CASSFRADQSGEKLFF. The chain joins TRBV7-9 to TRBJ1-4; D not resolved. Germline-derived CDR1 and CDR2 are SEHNR and FQNEAQ (reference sequence). The CDR3 is 16 amino acids. The germline V and J ends were trimmed by 3 bases and 7 bases, with 18 bases remaining between them.